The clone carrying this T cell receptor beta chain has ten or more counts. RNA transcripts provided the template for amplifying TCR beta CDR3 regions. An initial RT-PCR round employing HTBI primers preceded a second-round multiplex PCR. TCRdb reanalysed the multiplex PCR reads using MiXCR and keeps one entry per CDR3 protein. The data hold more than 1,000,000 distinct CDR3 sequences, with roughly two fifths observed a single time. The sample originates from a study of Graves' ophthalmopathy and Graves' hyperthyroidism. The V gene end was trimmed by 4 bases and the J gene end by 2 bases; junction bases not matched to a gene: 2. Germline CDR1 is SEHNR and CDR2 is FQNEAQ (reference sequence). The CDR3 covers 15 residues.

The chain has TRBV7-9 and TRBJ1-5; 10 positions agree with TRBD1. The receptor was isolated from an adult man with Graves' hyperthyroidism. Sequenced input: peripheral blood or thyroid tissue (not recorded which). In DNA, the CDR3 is TGTGCCAGCAGCTGGGACAGGGGTGGCAATCAGCCCCAGCATTTT. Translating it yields CASSWDRGGNQPQHF. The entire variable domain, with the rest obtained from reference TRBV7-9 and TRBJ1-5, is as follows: DTGVSQNPRHKITKRGQNVTFRCDPISEHNRLYWYRQTLGQGPEFLTYFQNEAQLEKSRLLSDRFSAERPKGSFSTLEIQRTEQGDSAMYLCASSWDRGGNQPQHFGDGTRLSIL.